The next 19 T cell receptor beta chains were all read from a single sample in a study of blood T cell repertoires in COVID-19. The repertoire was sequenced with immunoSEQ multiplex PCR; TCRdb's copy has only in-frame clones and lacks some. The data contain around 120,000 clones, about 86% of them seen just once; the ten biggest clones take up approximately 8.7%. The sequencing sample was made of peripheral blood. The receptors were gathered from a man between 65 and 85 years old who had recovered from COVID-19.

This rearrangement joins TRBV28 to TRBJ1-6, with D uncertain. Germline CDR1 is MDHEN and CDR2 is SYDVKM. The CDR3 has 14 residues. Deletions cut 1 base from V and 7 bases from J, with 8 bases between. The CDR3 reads CASSLLSGNSPLHF. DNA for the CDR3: TGTGCCAGCAGTTTATTGAGCGGGAATTCACCCCTCCACTTT.

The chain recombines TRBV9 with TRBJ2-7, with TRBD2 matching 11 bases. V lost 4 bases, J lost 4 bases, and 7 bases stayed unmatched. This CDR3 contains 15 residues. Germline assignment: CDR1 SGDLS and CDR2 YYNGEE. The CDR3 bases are TGTGCCAGCAGCACCTCTGGGACTAGCGGTTACGAGCAGTACTTC. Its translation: CASSTSGTSGYEQYF.

The chain's CDR3 is CASSPTGGNYGYTF. The CDR3 nucleotides read TGCGCCAGCAGCCCGACAGGGGGCAACTATGGCTACACCTTC. The V call is TRBV5-1, the J call TRBJ1-2, with 10 bases that match TRBD1. The CDR3 covers 14 residues. CDR1 and CDR2 (germline): SGHRS, YFSETQ. V was pared by 4 bases and J by 2 bases, with 2 bases of the junction left unmatched.

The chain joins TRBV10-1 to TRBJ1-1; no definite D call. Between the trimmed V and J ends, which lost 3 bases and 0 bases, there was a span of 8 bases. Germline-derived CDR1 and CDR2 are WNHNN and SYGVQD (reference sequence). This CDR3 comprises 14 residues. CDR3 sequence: CASSDWPLNTEAFF. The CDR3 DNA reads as TGCGCCAGCAGTGATTGGCCGTTGAACACTGAAGCTTTCTTT.

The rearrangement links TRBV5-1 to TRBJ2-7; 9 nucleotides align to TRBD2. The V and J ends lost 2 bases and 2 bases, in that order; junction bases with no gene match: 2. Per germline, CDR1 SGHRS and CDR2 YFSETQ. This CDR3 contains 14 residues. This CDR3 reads CASSFLAGPYEQYF. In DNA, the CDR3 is TGCGCCAGCAGCTTCCTAGCGGGGCCCTACGAGCAGTACTTC.

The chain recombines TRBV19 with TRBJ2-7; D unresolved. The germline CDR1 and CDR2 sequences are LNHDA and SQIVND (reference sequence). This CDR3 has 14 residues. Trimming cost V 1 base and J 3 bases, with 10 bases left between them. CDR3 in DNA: TGTGCCAGTAGTATAGGAGGTAGCAGCTACGAGCAGTACTTC. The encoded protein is CASSIGGSSYEQYF. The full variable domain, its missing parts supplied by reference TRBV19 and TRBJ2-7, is DGGITQSPKYLFRKEGQNVTLSCEQNLNHDAMYWYRQDPGQGLRLIYYSQIVNDFQKGDIAEGYSVSREKKESFPLTVTSAQKNPTAFYLCASSIGGSSYEQYFGPGTRLTVT.

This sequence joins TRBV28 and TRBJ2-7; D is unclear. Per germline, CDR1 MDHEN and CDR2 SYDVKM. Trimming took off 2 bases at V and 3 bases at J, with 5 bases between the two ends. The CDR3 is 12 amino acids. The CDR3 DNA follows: TGTGCCAGCAGTTTAGTCCGCTACGAGCAGTACTTC. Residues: CASSLVRYEQYF.

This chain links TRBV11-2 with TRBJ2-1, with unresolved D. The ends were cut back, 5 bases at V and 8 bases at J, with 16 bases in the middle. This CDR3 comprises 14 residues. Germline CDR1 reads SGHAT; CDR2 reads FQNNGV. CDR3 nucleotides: TGTGCCAGCAGCCCACGGCCTAGTTCGGATGAGCAGTTCTTC. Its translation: CASSPRPSSDEQFF.

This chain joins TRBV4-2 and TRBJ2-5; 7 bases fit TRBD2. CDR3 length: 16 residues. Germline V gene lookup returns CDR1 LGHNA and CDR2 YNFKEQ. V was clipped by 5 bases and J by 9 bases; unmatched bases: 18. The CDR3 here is CASSETSDGPPHPQYF. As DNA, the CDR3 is TGTGCCAGCAGCGAAACTAGCGACGGTCCGCCCCACCCCCAGTACTTC.

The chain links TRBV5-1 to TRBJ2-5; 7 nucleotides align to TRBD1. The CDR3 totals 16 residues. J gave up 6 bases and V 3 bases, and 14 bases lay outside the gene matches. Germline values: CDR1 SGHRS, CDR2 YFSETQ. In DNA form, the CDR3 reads TGCGCCAGCAGCTCTCTTGGGCGCCCACAGGGGCAGACCCAGTACTTC. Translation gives CASSSLGRPQGQTQYF.

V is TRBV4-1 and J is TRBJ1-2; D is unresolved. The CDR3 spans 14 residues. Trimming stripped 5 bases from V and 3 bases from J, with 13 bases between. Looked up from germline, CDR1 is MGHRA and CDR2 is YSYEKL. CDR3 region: CASSSPGGDYGYTF. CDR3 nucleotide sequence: TGCGCCAGCAGCTCTCCCGGCGGGGACTATGGCTACACCTTC.

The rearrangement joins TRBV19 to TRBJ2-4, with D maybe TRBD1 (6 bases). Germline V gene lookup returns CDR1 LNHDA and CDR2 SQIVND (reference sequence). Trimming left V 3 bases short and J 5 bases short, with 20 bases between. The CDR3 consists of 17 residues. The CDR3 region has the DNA TGTGCCAGTAGTATGATTCGGGTCGGCGAGGGGGAAAACATTCAGTACTTC. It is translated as CASSMIRVGEGENIQYF.

The CDR3 reads CASSLGLAGVTDTQYF. In DNA form, the CDR3 reads TGCGCCAGCAGCTTGGGACTAGCGGGGGTAACAGATACGCAGTATTTT. The rearrangement links TRBV5-1 to TRBJ2-3, with 12 bases identical to TRBD2. Unmatched junction bases numbered 2, after V lost 0 bases and J lost 3 bases. The CDR3 is 16 residues long. Germline CDR1 SGHRS, CDR2 YFSETQ.

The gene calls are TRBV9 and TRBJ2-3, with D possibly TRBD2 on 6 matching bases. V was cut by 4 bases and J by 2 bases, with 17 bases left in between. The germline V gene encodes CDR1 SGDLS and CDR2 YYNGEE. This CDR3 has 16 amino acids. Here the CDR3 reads CASSLRDSSYTDTQYF. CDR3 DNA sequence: TGTGCCAGCAGCTTACGGGACTCCTCTTACACAGATACGCAGTATTTT. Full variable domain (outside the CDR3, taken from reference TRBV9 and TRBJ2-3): DSGVTQTPKHLITATGQRVTLRCSPRSGDLSVYWYQQSLDQGLQFLIQYYNGEERAKGNILERFSAQQFPDLHSELNLSSLELGDSALYFCASSLRDSSYTDTQYFGPGTRLTVL.

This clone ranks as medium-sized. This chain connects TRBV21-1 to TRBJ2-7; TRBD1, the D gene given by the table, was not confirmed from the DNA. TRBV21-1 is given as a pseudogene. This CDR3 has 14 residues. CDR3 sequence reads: CASRGTGGSYEQYF. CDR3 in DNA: TGTGCCAGCAGGGGGACAGGGGGCTCCTACGAGCAGTACTTC.

The CDR3: CASSQLNSPNSPLHF. CDR3 DNA: TGTGCCAGCAGCCAATTGAACAGTCCAAATTCACCCCTCCACTTT. The chain uses TRBV14 and TRBJ1-6; D remains unclear. Trimming left V 2 bases short and J 7 bases short, with 12 bases between. The CDR3 covers 15 residues. CDR1 SGHDN and CDR2 FVKESK come from the germline V gene.

The CDR3 is CASSYSPRDRNQPQHF. The CDR3 coding sequence is TGTGCCAGCAGTTACTCCCCCCGGGACAGAAATCAGCCCCAGCATTTT. The rearrangement uses TRBV6-2 or TRBV6-3 and TRBJ1-5; 7 nucleotides agree with TRBD1. This CDR3 contains 16 residues. Per germline, CDR1 MNHEY and CDR2 SVGEGT. Trimming took 0 bases from V and 4 from J; bases not matched to a gene: 6.

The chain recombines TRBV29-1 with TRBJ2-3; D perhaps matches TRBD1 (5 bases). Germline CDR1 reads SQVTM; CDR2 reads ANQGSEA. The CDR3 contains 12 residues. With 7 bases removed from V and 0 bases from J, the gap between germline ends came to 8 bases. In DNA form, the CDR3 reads TGCAGCGGACAGTCTAGCACAGATACGCAGTATTTT. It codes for CSGQSSTDTQYF.

The DNA of the CDR3 is TGTGCCAGCAGCTTAAGGTGGGGAGACAATGAGCAGTTCTTC. This sequence encodes CASSLRWGDNEQFF. The chain is built from TRBV7-2 and TRBJ2-1; maybe TRBD2 (5 bases). V lost 2 bases, J lost 5 bases, and 10 bases lay in between. Germline assignment: CDR1 SGHTA and CDR2 FQGNSA. The CDR3 loop spans 14 amino acids.